A single sample gave rise to the 17 T cell receptor beta chains below, sequenced in a study of T cells in Graves' hyperthyroidism and ophthalmopathy. Using RNA transcripts as the source, TCR beta CDR3 regions were amplified. HTBI primers were used for first-round RT-PCR of the TCR CDR3. TCRdb itself ran the multiplex PCR reads through MiXCR, one entry per CDR3 protein. The sample has a few hundred thousand distinct CDR3 sequences, about a sixth seen once. Sequenced sample: blood. These receptors were collected from a young woman with Graves' hyperthyroidism.

Many counts were recorded for this clonotype. This chain joins TRBV2 and TRBJ1-6, with no clear D. Germline assignment: CDR1 SNHLY and CDR2 FYNNEI. The CDR3 contains 15 residues. V was cut by 7 bases and J by 7 bases, with 17 bases left in between. The CDR3 sequence: CASTGEVPENSPLHF. The CDR3 bases are TGTGCCAGCACCGGAGAGGTGCCAGAAAATTCACCCCTCCACTTT.

This clonotype has at least ten counts. The chain recombines TRBV30 with TRBJ1-4, with D unresolved. CDR1 and CDR2 (germline): GTSNPN, SVGIG (reference sequence). The CDR3 sequence is 12 residues long. The V end lost 4 bases, the J end lost 8 bases, and 11 bases lay between the germline ends. As DNA, the CDR3 is TGTGCCTGGAACGAGGGAGACGAAAAACTGTTTTTT. Its protein product is CAWNEGDEKLFF. Together with reference TRBV30 and TRBJ1-4, the CDR3 gives the full variable domain: SQTIHQWPATLVQPVGSPLSLECTVEGTSNPNLYWYRQAAGRGLQLLFYSVGIGQISSEVPQNLSASRPQDRQFILSSKKLLLSDSGFYLCAWNEGDEKLFFGSGTQLSVL.

This clonotype came up many times. The genes are TRBV18 and TRBJ2-5; D remains ambiguous. Trimming took 3 bases from V and 5 from J, leaving 10 bases between them. The CDR3 spans 13 residues. Germline assignment: CDR1 KGHSH and CDR2 LQKENI. CDR3 sequence reads: CASSPGAGETQYF. CDR3 DNA sequence: TGTGCCAGCTCACCGGGCGCCGGGGAGACCCAGTACTTC.

This clonotype was picked up many times. The gene calls are TRBV2 and TRBJ2-3; D assignment may be TRBD1 or TRBD2 (5 bases each). Germline values: CDR1 SNHLY, CDR2 FYNNEI. The ends were cut back, 3 bases at V and 4 bases at J, with 5 bases in the middle. The CDR3 is 12 residues long. The CDR3 reads CASSEGADTQYF. The CDR3 nucleotides read TGTGCCAGCAGTGAGGGGGCAGATACGCAGTATTTT.

As regards this clonotype: A read error may account for a junction end that differs from germline. This chain uses TRBV10-2 with TRBJ1-1; D possibly corresponds to TRBD1 (5 bases). CDR1 and CDR2 (germline): WSHSY, SAAADI. The CDR3 is 15 residues long. CDR3 nucleotides: TGCGCCATCAGTGAGTCGGGAGGGGCGAACACTGAAGCTTTCTTT. Amino acids: CAISESGGANTEAFF.

The chain carries TRBV2 and TRBJ1-5; D gene ambiguous. V gave up 4 bases and J gave up 6 bases, with 22 bases separating them. Per germline, CDR1 SNHLY and CDR2 FYNNEI. This CDR3 has 17 residues. For the CDR3, the DNA is TGTGCCAGCAGTGTATCCCTCCTGGGAGGAGGAGGTCAGCCCCAGCATTTT. It encodes CASSVSLLGGGGQPQHF.

This clonotype has ten or more counts. The chain couples TRBV12-3 or TRBV12-4 to TRBJ2-2; the D gene is possibly TRBD1 (6 bases). This CDR3 has 13 amino acids. With 6 bases removed from V and 7 bases from J, the gap between germline ends came to 12 bases. The CDR3 DNA is TGTGCCAGCAGGTTACAGGGTTACGGGGAGCTGTTTTTT. It is translated as CASRLQGYGELFF.

This clonotype was seen ten or more times. The chain recombines TRBV28 with TRBJ2-7, with a tentative D call TRBD1 (6 bases). Germline V gives CDR1 MDHEN, CDR2 SYDVKM. V was cut by 9 bases and J by 3 bases, with 15 bases left in between. This CDR3 has 13 residues. The CDR3: CASTDRSFYEQYF. CDR3 nucleotide sequence: TGTGCCAGTACCGACAGGTCATTCTACGAGCAGTACTTC.

This clonotype was seen a few times. The V gene is TRBV25-1, the J gene TRBJ1-2; D is perhaps TRBD1 (5 bases). Per the germline V gene, CDR1 is MGHDK and CDR2 is SYGVNS. This CDR3 is built from 16 residues. V lost 4 bases and J 4 bases, leaving 19 bases between the germline ends. The chain's CDR3 is CASSGGTLVGPYGYTF. Written as DNA, the CDR3 is TGTGCCAGCAGTGGGGGGACCCTAGTGGGCCCCTATGGCTACACCTTC.

This clonotype was seen at least ten times. The V gene is TRBV18, the J gene TRBJ2-1, with no clear D. V was shortened by 2 bases and J by 7 bases, with 9 bases between the two germline ends. The length of the CDR3 is 13 residues. CDR1 KGHSH and CDR2 LQKENI come from the germline V gene. CDR3: CASSPGANNEQFF. The DNA of the CDR3 is TGTGCCAGCTCACCAGGTGCGAATAATGAGCAGTTCTTC.

This clonotype occurred a few times. The chain employs TRBV6-1 and TRBJ2-3, with D unresolved. The CDR3 sequence is 16 residues long. V was clipped by 4 bases and J by 1 base, with 15 bases between them. The V gene's germline CDR1 is MNHNS and CDR2 SASEGT. DNA for the CDR3: TGTGCCAGCAGTGGCTGGATCGTCGATCGCACAGATACGCAGTATTTT. It encodes CASSGWIVDRTDTQYF.

This clonotype came up many times. The chain links TRBV11-1 to TRBJ2-7, with a possible D match to TRBD1 (5 bases). Germline V gene data show CDR1 as SGHAT and CDR2 as FQDESV (reference sequence). V gave up 5 bases and J gave up 6 bases, with 11 bases separating them. This CDR3 is built from 12 residues. CDR3 region: CASSNQGSEQYF. CDR3 nucleotides: TGTGCCAGCAGCAACCAGGGTTCCGAGCAGTACTTC.

This clonotype was recorded many times. J is TRBJ2-1 and V is TRBV2; the match to TRBD2 covers 10 bases. V lost 5 bases to trimming and J lost 7 bases; unmatched junction nucleotides: 11. Germline V gene lookup returns CDR1 SNHLY and CDR2 FYNNEI. The CDR3 totals 16 residues. CDR3 in DNA: TGTGCCAGCAGTATGTCAGCGGGAGGGCTAGGGAATGAGCAGTTCTTC. It is translated as CASSMSAGGLGNEQFF.

This clonotype was seen ten or more times. J is TRBJ2-1 and V is TRBV27; the D gene could be TRBD1 or TRBD2 (6 bases each). Trimming took 11 bases from V and 6 from J, leaving 14 bases between them. This CDR3 comprises 12 residues. Germline assignment: CDR1 MNHEY and CDR2 SMNVEV (reference sequence). The DNA for the CDR3 is TGTGCCGTGTGGGGGGCGTCCAATGAGCAGTTCTTC. Amino acids: CAVWGASNEQFF.

This clonotype showed up just a few times. The J gene is TRBJ2-1, the V gene TRBV9; TRBD1 matches 9 bases. The CDR3 has 17 residues. The J segment lost 3 bases and the V segment lost 0 bases, leaving 7 bases of the junction unmatched. CDR1 and CDR2 from the germline V gene are SGDLS and YYNGEE. CDR3 in amino acids: CASSVGLGGQGYNEQFF. The CDR3 nucleotides are TGTGCCAGCAGCGTAGGTCTCGGGGGACAGGGCTACAATGAGCAGTTCTTC.

In its sample, this clonotype was seen many times. This chain uses TRBV6-2 or TRBV6-3 with TRBJ1-1; 9 bases line up with TRBD1. V trimming: 5 bases; J trimming: 2 bases; junction bases outside the gene matches: 6. Germline V gene sequence: CDR1 MNHEY, CDR2 SVGEGT. CDR3 length: 15 residues. For the CDR3, the DNA is TGTGCCAGCAGTCGCAACAGGGGGCTTAACACTGAAGCTTTCTTT. Its translation is CASSRNRGLNTEAFF.

The V call is TRBV6-1, the J call TRBJ1-1; D might be TRBD1 (5 bases). The germline CDR1 and CDR2 sequences are MNHNS and SASEGT. V lost 11 bases, J lost 1 base, and 23 bases lay in between. The CDR3 covers 16 residues. CDR3 DNA sequence: TGTGCCTCGAGCTCTAGCGGGGGGGGGGAGAACACTGAAGCTTTCTTT. Translation gives CASSSSGGGENTEAFF.